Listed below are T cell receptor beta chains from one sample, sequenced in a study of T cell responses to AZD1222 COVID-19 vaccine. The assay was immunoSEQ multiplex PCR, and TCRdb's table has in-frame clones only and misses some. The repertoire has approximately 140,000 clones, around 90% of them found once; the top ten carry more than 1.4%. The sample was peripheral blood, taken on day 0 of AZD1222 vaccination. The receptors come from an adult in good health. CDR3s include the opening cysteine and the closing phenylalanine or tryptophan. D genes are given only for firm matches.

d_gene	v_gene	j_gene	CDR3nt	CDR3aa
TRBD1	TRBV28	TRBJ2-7	TGTGCCAGCAGTGGCTCGGGACAGGGGGCGCCCGAGCAGTACTTC	CASSGSGQGAPEQYF
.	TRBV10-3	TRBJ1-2	TGTGCCATCAGTGAGCTTGGGACGGTCTATGGCTACACCTTC	CAISELGTVYGYTF
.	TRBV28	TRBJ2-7	TGTGCCAGCAGTTTAAACGACGTGCAGTACTTC	CASSLNDVQYF
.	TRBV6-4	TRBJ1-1	TGTGCCAGCAGTGACGGATTTGAAGCTTTCTTT	CASSDGFEAFF
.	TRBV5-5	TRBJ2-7	TGTGCCAGCAGCTTGATTTCTGGGGATGGCTACGAGCAGTACTTC	CASSLISGDGYEQYF
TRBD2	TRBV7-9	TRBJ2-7	TGTGCCAGCAGCTCCCTCGGGGGAGGGGTGGACGAGCAGTACTTC	CASSSLGGGVDEQYF
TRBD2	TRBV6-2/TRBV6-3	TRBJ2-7	TGTGCCAGCAGTGAGGGACTAGCGGGGAGCTACGAGCAGTACTTC	CASSEGLAGSYEQYF
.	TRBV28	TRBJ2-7	TGTGCCAGCAGTTTCCGATCAAAGGCGGGCGAGCAGTACTTC	CASSFRSKAGEQYF
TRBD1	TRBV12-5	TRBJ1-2	TGTGCTAGTGGTTTGGTACAGGGGACAGAGGTTGTGGAGTACTATGGCTACACCTTC	CASGLVQGTEVVEYYGYTF
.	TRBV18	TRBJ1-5	TGTGCCAGCTCACAAGGACCGGATCAGCCCCAGCATTTT	CASSQGPDQPQHF
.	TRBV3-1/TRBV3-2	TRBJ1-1	TGTGCCAGCAGCCAGAGGAGGGAGGATGCTTTCTTT	CASSQRREDAFF
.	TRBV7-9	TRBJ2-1	TGTGCCAGCAGCGCGCTCCAGGGTGCCCCCTACAATGAGCAGTTCTTC	CASSALQGAPYNEQFF
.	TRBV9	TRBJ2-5	TGTGCCAGCAGCACAGAAGAGACCCAGTACTTC	CASSTEETQYF
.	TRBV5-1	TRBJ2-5	TGCGCCAGCAGCTTGGGCGGGAACCAAGAGACCCAGTACTTC	CASSLGGNQETQYF
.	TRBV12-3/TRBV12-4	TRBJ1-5	TGTGCCAGCAGCAATTATAGCAATCAGCCCCAGCATTTT	CASSNYSNQPQHF
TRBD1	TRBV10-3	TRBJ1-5	TGTGCCATCAGTGAGGGGCTGGGACAGAGAAATCAGCCCCAGCATTTT	CAISEGLGQRNQPQHF